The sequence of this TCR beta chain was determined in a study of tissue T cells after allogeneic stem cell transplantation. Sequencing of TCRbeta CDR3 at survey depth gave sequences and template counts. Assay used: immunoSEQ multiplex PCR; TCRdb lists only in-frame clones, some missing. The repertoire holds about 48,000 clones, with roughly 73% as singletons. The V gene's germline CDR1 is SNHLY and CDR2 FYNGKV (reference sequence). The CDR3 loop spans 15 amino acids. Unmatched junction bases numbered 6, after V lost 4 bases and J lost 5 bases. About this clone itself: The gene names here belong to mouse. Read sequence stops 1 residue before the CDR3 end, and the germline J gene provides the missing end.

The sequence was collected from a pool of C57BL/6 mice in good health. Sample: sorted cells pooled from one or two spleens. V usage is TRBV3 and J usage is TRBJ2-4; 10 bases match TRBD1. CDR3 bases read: TGTGCCAGCAGCTCGGGACAGGGGAAGCTAAACACCTTGTAC. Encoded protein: CASSSGQGKLNTLY. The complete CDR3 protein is CASSSGQGKLNTLYF.